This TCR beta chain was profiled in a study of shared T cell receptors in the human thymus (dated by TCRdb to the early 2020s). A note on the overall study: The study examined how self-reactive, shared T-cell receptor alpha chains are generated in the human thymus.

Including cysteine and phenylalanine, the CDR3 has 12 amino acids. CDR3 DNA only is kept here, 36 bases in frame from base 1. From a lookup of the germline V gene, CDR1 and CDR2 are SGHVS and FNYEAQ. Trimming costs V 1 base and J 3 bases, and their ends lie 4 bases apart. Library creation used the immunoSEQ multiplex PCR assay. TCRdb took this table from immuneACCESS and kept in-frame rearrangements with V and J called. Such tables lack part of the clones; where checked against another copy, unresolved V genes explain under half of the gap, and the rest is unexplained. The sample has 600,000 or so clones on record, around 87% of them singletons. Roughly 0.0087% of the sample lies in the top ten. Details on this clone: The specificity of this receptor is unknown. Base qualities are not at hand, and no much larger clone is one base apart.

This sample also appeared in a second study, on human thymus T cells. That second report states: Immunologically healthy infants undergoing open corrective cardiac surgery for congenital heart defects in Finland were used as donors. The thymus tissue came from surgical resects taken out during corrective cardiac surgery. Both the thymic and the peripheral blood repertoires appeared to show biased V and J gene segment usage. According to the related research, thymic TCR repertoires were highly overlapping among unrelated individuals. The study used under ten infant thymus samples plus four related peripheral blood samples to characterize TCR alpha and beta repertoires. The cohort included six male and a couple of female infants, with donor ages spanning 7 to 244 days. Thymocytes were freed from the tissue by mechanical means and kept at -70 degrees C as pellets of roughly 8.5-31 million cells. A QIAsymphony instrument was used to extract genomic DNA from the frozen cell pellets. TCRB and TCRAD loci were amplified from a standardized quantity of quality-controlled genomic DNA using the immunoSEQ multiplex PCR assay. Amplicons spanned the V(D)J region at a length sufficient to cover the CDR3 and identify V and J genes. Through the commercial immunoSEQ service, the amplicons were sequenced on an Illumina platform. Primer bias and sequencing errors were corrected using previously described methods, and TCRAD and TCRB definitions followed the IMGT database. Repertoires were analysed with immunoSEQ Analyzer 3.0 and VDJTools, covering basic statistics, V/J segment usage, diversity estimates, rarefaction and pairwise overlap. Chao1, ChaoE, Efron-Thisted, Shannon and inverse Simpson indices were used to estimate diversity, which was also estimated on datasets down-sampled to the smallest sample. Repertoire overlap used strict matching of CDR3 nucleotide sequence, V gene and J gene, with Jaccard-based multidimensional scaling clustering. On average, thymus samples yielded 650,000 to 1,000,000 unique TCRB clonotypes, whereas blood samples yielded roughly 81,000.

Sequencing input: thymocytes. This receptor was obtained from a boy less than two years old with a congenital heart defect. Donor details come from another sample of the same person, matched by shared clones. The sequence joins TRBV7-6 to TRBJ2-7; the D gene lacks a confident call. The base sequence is TGTGCCAGCAGCTTAGATAACTACGAGCAGTACTTC. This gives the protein CASSLDNYEQYF.